This TCR beta chain was sequenced for a study of CD8 T cells in Susac syndrome. Study-wide results and caveats: As acknowledged by the study, its TCR sequencing and HLA analysis included a relatively small number of individuals.

With regard to this clonotype: Its antigen is currently unknown.

RNA in amounts of about 0.5 to 1 ug was reverse transcribed with random hexamers. One entry per CDR3 protein, called by TCRdb with MiXCR from the immunoSEQ multiplex PCR reads. This table has approximately 190,000 distinct CDR3 sequences, over 75% appearing once. Per germline, CDR1 LNHDA and CDR2 SQIVND (reference sequence). This CDR3 contains 18 residues. Trimming took 5 bases from V and 1 from J; bases not matched to a gene: 14. Material: CD4+ T cells from PBMCs. The TCR sequence derives from a human donor with Susac syndrome. The chain combines TRBV19 with TRBJ2-1; TRBD2 agrees at 7 bases. CDR3 sequence (DNA): TGTGCCAGTAGTGTCGCTCGGGAGGTTGGGAGGTCCTACAATGAGCAGTTCTTC. Translated, it gives CASSVAREVGRSYNEQFF.